A selection of T cell receptor beta chains follows, all from one sample in a study of blood T cell repertoires in COVID-19. Data came from immunoSEQ multiplex PCR; TCRdb stores just in-frame clones and leaves some out. The sample includes 200,000 or so clones, 86% of them seen just once. Specimen: PBMCs or T cells enriched from blood (not recorded which). These receptors were obtained from a woman aged 35 to 49 with acute COVID-19. The CDR3 runs from the conserved cysteine through the conserved F or W. The D gene is left open where the match is weak. Expanded clones are given a class, and other clones once, few, many or no size at all.

DNA	CDR3	size	D	V	J
TGTGCCAGCAACCCCGGGACAGCCCAGGGGGATACGCAGTATTTT	CASNPGTAQGDTQYF	NA	TRBD1	TRBV6-5	TRBJ2-3
TGTGCCAGCACCTTGGACAGGGGTGTCAATGGCTACACCTTC	CASTLDRGVNGYTF	NA	TRBD1	TRBV7-9	TRBJ1-2
TGTGCCAGCAGCTTCCTCTATGGCTACACCTTC	CASSFLYGYTF	NA	NA	TRBV5-5	TRBJ1-2
TGTGCCAGCAGCTCCCGGACAGGGACCGATACGCAGTATTTT	CASSSRTGTDTQYF	NA	TRBD1	TRBV7-2	TRBJ2-3
TGTGCCAGTACCGACCAGGAACGGTCTCGCTTCTCTGGAAACACCATATATTTT	CASTDQERSRFSGNTIYF	NA	NA	TRBV19	TRBJ1-3
TGTGCCAGCAGTGAACGCGCGGGAATTGAAGCTTTCTTT	CASSERAGIEAFF	NA	NA	TRBV2	TRBJ1-1
TGTGCCAGCAGTTTATCGAGTAGTGGAAGGGGTTACTATGGCTACACCTTC	CASSLSSSGRGYYGYTF	NA	NA	TRBV27	TRBJ1-2
TGCGCCAGCAGCTCGATTGACAGGCTTGAGCAGTTCTTC	CASSSIDRLEQFF	NA	NA	TRBV5-1	TRBJ2-1
TGTGCCAGTAGTATCCCGGGACAGGGGGTCGACGAGCAGTACTTC	CASSIPGQGVDEQYF	NA	TRBD1	TRBV19	TRBJ2-7
TGTGCCAACTTGGACAGGAAAAGCAATCAGCCCCAGCATTTT	CANLDRKSNQPQHF	NA	TRBD1	TRBV2	TRBJ1-5
TGCAGCCCCTCTCCATGGGGCGATGGAGATACGCAGTATTTT	CSPSPWGDGDTQYF	NA	NA	TRBV29-1	TRBJ2-3
TGTGCCAGCAGTGCCTATTGGACCCGCGGGGAAGCTTTCTTT	CASSAYWTRGEAFF	NA	NA	TRBV6-4	TRBJ1-1
TGTGCCAGCCACGGGACACAGGGGGAGGGCTATGGCTACACCTTC	CASHGTQGEGYGYTF	NA	TRBD1	TRBV6-5	TRBJ1-2
TGCGCCAGCAGCCTGGGGACTTCTAATGAAAAACTGTTTTTT	CASSLGTSNEKLFF	NA	NA	TRBV4-1	TRBJ1-4
TGTGCCAGCTCACTCCTCGGGACTAGCGGGGGGGCCCCAGATACGCAGTATTTT	CASSLLGTSGGAPDTQYF	once	TRBD2	TRBV18	TRBJ2-3
TGTGCCAGCAGTTACGTTCCCGGGACAGGAAACTATGGCTACACCTTC	CASSYVPGTGNYGYTF	NA	TRBD1	TRBV6-5	TRBJ1-2
TGTGCCAGCAGCCCCACCGGAGATGACAATCAGCCCCAGCATTTT	CASSPTGDDNQPQHF	NA	NA	TRBV6-5	TRBJ1-5
TGTGCCACCAGTGATGCCGGGACAGGGGGTTTCAATGAGCAGTTCTTC	CATSDAGTGGFNEQFF	NA	TRBD1	TRBV24-1	TRBJ2-1
TGTGCCAGCAGACCCACCGACAGGGGCGACCTCTATGGCTACACCTTC	CASRPTDRGDLYGYTF	NA	TRBD1	TRBV5-8	TRBJ1-2
TGTGCCAGCAGCTATCAAACCGGGACTAGCGGGAGAGCCAATGAGCAGTTCTTC	CASSYQTGTSGRANEQFF	NA	TRBD2	TRBV9	TRBJ2-1
TGTGCCAGCATCAGGGGCCATCAGCCCCAGCATTTT	CASIRGHQPQHF	NA	NA	TRBV6-6	TRBJ1-5
TGCGCCAGCAGTGGACTAGCGGGGGGCCCCACGCATCTCTACGAGCAGTACTTC	CASSGLAGGPTHLYEQYF	NA	TRBD2	TRBV5-1	TRBJ2-7
TGCGCCAGCAGCGCGTCGGGGGTCCGGGGCACCGGGGAGCTGTTTTTT	CASSASGVRGTGELFF	once	NA	TRBV5-1	TRBJ2-2
TGCGCCAGCAGCCAAGATCATTACGGTTCGTACGAGCAGTACTTC	CASSQDHYGSYEQYF	NA	NA	TRBV4-1	TRBJ2-7
TGCGCCAGCAGCCAAGAGGCGAGGGCATACGGCTACACCTTC	CASSQEARAYGYTF	NA	NA	TRBV4-3	TRBJ1-2
TGTGCCAGCAGTTATACGGGACAGGGGAGCAATCAGCCCCAGCATTTT	CASSYTGQGSNQPQHF	NA	TRBD1	TRBV6-5	TRBJ1-5
TGCGCCAGCAGCCCCAGACAGGGGGTCCCCTCCGAGCAGTACTTC	CASSPRQGVPSEQYF	NA	TRBD1	TRBV5-1	TRBJ2-7
TGCGCCAGCAGCTTAGAACTAGCGGGGAACAATGAGCAGTTCTTC	CASSLELAGNNEQFF	NA	TRBD2	TRBV5-1	TRBJ2-1
TGTGCCAGTACCCCGGGACAGGGTATGACACCCCTCCACTTT	CASTPGQGMTPLHF	NA	TRBD1	TRBV19	TRBJ1-6